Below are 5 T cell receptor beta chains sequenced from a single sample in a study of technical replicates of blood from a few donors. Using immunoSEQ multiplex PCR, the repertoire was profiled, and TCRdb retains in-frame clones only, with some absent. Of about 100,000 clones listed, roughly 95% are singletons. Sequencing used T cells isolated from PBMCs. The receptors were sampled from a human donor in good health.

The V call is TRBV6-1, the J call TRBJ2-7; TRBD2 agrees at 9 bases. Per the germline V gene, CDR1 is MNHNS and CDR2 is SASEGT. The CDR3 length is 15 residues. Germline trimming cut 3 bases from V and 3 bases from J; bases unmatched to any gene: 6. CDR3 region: CASSEGLAQDYEQYF. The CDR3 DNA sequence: TGTGCCAGCAGTGAGGGACTAGCACAAGACTACGAGCAGTACTTC.

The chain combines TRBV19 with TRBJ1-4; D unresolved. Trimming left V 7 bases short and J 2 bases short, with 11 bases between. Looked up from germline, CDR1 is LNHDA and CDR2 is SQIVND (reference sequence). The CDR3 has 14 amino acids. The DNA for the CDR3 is TGTGCCAGTACCGAGACCGGGACTAATGAAAAACTGTTTTTT. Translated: CASTETGTNEKLFF.

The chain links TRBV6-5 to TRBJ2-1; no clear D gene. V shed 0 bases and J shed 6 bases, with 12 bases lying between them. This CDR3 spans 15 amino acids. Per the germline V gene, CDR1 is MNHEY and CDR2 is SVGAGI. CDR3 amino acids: CASSYSLANRNEQFF. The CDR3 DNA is TGTGCCAGCAGTTACTCTCTCGCTAACCGCAATGAGCAGTTCTTC.

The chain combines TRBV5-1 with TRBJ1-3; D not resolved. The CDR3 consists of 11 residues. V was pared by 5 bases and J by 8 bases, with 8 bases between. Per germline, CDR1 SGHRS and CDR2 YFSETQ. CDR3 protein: CASSSEDTIYF. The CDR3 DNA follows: TGCGCCAGCAGTTCGGAGGACACCATATATTTT.

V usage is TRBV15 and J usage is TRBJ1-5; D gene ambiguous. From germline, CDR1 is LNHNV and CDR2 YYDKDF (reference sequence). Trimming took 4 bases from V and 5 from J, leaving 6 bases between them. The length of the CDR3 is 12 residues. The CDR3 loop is CATSKLDQPQHF. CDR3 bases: TGTGCCACCAGCAAATTAGATCAGCCCCAGCATTTT.